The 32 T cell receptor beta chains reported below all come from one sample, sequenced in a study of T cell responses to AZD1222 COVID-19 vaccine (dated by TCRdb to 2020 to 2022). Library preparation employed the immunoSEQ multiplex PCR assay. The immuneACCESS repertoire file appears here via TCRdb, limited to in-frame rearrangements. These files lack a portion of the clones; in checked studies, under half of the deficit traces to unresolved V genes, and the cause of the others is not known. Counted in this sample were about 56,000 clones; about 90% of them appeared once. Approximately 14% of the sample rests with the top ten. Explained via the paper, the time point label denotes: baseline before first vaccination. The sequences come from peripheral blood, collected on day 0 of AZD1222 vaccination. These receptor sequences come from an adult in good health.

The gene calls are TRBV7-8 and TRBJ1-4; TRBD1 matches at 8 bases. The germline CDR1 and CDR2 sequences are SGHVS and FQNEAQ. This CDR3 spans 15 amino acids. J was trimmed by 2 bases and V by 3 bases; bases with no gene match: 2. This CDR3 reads CASSLGDRTNEKLFF. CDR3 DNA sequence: TGTGCCAGCAGCTTGGGGGACAGGACTAATGAAAAACTGTTTTTT. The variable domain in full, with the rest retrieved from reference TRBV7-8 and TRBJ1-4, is GAGVSQSPRYKVAKRGQDVALRCDPISGHVSLFWYQQALGQGPEFLTYFQNEAQLDKSGLPSDRFFAERPEGSVSTLKIQRTQQEDSAVYLCASSLGDRTNEKLFFGSGTQLSVL.

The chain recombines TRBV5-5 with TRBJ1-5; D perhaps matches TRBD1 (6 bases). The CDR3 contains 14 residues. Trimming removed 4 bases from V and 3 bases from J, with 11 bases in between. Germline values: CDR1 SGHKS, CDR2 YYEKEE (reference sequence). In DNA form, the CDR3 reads TGTGCCAGCAGCAACGGACAGTTCAATCAGCCCCAGCATTTT. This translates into CASSNGQFNQPQHF.

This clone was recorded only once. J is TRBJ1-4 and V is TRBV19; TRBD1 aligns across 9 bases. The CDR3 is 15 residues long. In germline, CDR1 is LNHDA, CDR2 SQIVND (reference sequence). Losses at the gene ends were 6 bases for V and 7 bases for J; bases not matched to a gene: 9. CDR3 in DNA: TGTGCCAGTAGCCCGGACAGGGGAGGAAGTGAAAAACTGTTTTTT. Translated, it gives CASSPDRGGSEKLFF.

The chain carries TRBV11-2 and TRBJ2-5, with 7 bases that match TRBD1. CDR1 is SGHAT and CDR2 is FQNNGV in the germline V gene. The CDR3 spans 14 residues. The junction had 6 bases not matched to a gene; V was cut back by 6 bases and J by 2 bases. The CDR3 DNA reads TGTGCCAGCAGTTCCTGGGACAGTCAAGAGACCCAGTACTTC. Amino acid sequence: CASSSWDSQETQYF.

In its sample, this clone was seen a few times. Here the CDR3 reads CASSSYRASGYNEQFF. For the CDR3, the DNA is TGTGCCAGCAGCTCCTACCGGGCTAGCGGCTACAATGAGCAGTTCTTC. This rearrangement joins TRBV7-8 to TRBJ2-1; 7 bases are a match to TRBD2. The CDR3 is made up of 16 amino acids. Germline CDR1 SGHVS, CDR2 FQNEAQ. With 4 bases clipped from V and 3 bases from J, the junction kept 9 bases outside the gene matches.

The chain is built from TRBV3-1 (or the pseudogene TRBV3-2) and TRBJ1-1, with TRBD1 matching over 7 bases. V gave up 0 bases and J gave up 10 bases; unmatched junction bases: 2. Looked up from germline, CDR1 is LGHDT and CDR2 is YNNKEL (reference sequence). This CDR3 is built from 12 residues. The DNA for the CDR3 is TGTGCCAGCAGCCAAGAGACAGGGAGAGCTTTCTTT. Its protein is CASSQETGRAFF.

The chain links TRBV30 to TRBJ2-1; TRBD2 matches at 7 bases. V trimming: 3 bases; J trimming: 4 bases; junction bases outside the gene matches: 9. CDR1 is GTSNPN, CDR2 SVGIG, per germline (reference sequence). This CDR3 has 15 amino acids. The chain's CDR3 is CAWSGGRASYNEQFF. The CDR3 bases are TGTGCCTGGAGCGGGGGGAGGGCGTCTTACAATGAGCAGTTCTTC.

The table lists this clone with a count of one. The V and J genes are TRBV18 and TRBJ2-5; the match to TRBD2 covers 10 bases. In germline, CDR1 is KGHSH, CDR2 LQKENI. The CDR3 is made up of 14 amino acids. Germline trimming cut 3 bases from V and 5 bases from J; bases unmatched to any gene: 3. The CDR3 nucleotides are TGTGCCAGCTCACCGGGACTAGCGCAGGAGACCCAGTACTTC. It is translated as CASSPGLAQETQYF.

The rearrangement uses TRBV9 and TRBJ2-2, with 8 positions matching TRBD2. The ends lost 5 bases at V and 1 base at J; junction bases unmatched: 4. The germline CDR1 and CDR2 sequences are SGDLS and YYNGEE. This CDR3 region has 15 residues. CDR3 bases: TGTGCCAGCAGGAGCGGGAGACTGAACACCGGGGAGCTGTTTTTT. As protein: CASRSGRLNTGELFF.

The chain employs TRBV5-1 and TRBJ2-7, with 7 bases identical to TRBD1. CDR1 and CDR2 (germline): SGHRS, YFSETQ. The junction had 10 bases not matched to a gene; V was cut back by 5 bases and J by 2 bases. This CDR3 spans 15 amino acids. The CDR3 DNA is TGCGCCAGCAGTGAGACAGGGAGTAACGCCTACGAGCAGTACTTC. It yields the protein CASSETGSNAYEQYF.

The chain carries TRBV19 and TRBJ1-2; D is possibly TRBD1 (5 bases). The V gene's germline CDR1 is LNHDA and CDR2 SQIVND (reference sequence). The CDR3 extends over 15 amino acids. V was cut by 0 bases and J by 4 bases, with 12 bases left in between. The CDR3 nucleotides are TGTGCCAGTAGTATAGATCTACAGGTTGGCTATGGCTACACCTTC. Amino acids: CASSIDLQVGYGYTF.

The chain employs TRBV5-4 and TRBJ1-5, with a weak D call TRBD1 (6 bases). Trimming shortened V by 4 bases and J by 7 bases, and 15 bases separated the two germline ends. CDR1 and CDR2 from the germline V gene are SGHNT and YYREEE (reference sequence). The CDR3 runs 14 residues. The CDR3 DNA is TGTGCCAGCAGCCTGCAGGGGTACGACCAGCCCCAGCATTTT. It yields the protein CASSLQGYDQPQHF.

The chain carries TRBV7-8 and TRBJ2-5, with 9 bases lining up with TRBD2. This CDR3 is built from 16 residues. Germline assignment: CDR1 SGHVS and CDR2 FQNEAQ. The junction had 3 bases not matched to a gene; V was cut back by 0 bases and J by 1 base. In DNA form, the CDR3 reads TGTGCCAGCAGCTTAGCAAGACTAGCGGTCCAAGAGACCCAGTACTTC. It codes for CASSLARLAVQETQYF.

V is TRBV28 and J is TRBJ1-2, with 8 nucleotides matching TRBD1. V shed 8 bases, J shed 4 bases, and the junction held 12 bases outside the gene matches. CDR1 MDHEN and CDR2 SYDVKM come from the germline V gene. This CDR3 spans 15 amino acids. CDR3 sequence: CASGSTRGPVYGYTF. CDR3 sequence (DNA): TGTGCCAGCGGATCTACCAGGGGGCCTGTCTATGGCTACACCTTC.

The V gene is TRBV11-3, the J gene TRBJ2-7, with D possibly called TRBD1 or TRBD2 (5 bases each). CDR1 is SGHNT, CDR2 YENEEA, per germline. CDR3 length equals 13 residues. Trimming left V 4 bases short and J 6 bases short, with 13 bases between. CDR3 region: CASSSRDPSEQYF. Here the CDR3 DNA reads TGTGCCAGCAGCTCCCGGGACCCGTCCGAGCAGTACTTC.

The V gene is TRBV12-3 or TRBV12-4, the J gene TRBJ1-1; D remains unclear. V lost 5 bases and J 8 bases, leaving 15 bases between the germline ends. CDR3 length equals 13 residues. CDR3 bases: TGTGCCAGCAGTCCCCAGATTGGGTTCGAAGCTTTCTTT. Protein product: CASSPQIGFEAFF.

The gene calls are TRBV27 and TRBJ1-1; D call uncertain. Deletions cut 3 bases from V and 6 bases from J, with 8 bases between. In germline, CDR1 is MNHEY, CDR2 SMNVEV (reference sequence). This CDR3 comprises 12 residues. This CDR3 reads CASSFRGSEAFF. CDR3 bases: TGTGCCAGCAGTTTCCGGGGATCTGAAGCTTTCTTT.

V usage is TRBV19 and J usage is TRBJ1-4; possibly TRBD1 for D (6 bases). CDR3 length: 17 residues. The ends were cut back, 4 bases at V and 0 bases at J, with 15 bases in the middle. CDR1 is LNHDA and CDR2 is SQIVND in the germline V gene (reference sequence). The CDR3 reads CASSKGGAAATNEKLFF. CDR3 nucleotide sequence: TGTGCCAGTAGTAAGGGGGGGGCAGCTGCAACTAATGAAAAACTGTTTTTT. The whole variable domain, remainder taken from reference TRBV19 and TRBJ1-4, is DGGITQSPKYLFRKEGQNVTLSCEQNLNHDAMYWYRQDPGQGLRLIYYSQIVNDFQKGDIAEGYSVSREKKESFPLTVTSAQKNPTAFYLCASSKGGAAATNEKLFFGSGTQLSVL.

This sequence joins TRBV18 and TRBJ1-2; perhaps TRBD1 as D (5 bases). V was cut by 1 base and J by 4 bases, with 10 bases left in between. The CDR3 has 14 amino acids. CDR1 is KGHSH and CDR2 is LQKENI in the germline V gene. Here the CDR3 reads CASSPRGAGYGYTF. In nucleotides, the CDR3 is TGTGCCAGCTCACCACGAGGGGCCGGCTATGGCTACACCTTC. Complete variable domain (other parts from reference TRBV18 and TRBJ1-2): NAGVMQNPRHLVRRRGQEARLRCSPMKGHSHVYWYRQLPEEGLKFMVYLQKENIIDESGMPKERFSAEFPKEGPSILRIQQVVRGDSAAYFCASSPRGAGYGYTFGSGTRLTVV.

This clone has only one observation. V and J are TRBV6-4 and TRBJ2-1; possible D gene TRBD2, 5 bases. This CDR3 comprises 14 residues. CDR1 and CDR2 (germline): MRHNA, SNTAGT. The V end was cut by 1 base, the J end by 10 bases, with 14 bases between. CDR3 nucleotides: TGTGCCAGCAGTGACTGGTCTGGCGAGCGGGAGCAGTTCTTC. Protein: CASSDWSGEREQFF.

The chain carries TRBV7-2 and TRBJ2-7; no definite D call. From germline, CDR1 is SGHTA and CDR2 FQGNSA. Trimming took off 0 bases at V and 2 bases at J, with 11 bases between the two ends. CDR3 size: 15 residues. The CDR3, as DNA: TGTGCCAGCAGCTTAGCGAGCTTGGGTCCCTACGAGCAGTACTTC. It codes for CASSLASLGPYEQYF. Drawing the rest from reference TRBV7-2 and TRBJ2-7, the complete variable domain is GAGVSQSPSNKVTEKGKDVELRCDPISGHTALYWYRQSLGQGLEFLIYFQGNSAPDKSGLPSDRFSAERTGGSVSTLTIQRTQQEDSAVYLCASSLASLGPYEQYFGPGTRLTVT.

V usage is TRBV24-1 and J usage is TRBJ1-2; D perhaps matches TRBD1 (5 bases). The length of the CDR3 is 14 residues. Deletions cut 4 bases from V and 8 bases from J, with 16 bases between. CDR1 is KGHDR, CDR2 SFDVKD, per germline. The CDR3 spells CATSDPGTLGGYTF. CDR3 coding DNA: TGTGCCACCAGTGACCCTGGGACCCTGGGAGGCTACACCTTC.

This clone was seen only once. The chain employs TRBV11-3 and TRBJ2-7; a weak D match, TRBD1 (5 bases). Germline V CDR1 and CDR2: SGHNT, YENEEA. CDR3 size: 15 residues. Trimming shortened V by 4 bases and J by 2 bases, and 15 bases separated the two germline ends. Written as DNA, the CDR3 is TGTGCCAGCAGCTATTCTGGGGCAAGTACCTACGAGCAGTACTTC. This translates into CASSYSGASTYEQYF.

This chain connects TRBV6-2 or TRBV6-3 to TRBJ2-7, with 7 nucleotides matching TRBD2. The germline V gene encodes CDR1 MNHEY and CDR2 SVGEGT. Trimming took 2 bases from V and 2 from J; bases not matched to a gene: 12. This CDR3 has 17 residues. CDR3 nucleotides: TGTGCCAGCAGTTACGTCCCCCCGGGACTACTAACCTACGAGCAGTACTTC. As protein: CASSYVPPGLLTYEQYF.

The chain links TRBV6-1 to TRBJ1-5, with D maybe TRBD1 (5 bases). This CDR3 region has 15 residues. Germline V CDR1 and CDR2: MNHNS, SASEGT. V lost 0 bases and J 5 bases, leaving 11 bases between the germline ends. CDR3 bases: TGTGCCAGCAGTGAAGCTACGGGAGGGGATCAGCCCCAGCATTTT. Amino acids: CASSEATGGDQPQHF.

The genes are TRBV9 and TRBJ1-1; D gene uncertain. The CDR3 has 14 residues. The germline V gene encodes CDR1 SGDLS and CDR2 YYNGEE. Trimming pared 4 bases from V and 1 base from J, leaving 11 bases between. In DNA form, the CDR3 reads TGTGCCAGCAGCCCACCAGGATGGAACACTGAAGCTTTCTTT. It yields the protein CASSPPGWNTEAFF.

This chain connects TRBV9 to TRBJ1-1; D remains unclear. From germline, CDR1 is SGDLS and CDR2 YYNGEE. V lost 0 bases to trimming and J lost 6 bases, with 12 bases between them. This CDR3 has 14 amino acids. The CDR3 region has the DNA TGTGCCAGCAGCGTAGAAGTGGCCGGCGCTGAAGCTTTCTTT. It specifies CASSVEVAGAEAFF. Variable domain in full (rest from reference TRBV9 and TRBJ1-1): DSGVTQTPKHLITATGQRVTLRCSPRSGDLSVYWYQQSLDQGLQFLIQYYNGEERAKGNILERFSAQQFPDLHSELNLSSLELGDSALYFCASSVEVAGAEAFFGQGTRLTVV.

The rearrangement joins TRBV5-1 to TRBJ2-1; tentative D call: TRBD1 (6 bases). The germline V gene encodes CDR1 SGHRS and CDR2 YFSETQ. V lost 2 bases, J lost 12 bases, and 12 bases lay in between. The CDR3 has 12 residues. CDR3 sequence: CASSLQGDGQFF. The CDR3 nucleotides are TGCGCCAGCAGCTTACAGGGTGATGGGCAGTTCTTC.

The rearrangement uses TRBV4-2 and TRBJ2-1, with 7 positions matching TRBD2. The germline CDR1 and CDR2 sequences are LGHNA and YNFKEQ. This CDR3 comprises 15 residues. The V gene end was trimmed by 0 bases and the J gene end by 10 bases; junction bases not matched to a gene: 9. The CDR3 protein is CASSQDLAGAWEQFF. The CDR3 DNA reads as TGTGCCAGCAGCCAAGATTTGGCGGGAGCATGGGAGCAGTTCTTC.

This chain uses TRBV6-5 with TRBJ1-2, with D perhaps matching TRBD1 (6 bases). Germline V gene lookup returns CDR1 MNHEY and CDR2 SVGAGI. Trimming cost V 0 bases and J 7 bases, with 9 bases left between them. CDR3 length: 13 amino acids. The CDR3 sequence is CASSYSRGFGYTF. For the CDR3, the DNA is TGTGCCAGCAGTTACTCCAGGGGTTTTGGCTACACCTTC.

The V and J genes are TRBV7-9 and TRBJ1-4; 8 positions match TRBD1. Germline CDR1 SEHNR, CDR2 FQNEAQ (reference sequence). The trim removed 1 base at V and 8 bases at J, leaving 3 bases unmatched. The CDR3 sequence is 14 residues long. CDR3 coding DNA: TGTGCCAGCAGCTTAGTCAGGGGGCAGGAAAAACTGTTTTTT. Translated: CASSLVRGQEKLFF.

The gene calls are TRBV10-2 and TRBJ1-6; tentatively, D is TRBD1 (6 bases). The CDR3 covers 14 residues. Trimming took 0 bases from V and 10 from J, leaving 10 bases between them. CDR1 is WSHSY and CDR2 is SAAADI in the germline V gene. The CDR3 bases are TGCGCCAGCAGTGAGTCAGGGGGGGGATCACCCCTCCACTTT. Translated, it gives CASSESGGGSPLHF.